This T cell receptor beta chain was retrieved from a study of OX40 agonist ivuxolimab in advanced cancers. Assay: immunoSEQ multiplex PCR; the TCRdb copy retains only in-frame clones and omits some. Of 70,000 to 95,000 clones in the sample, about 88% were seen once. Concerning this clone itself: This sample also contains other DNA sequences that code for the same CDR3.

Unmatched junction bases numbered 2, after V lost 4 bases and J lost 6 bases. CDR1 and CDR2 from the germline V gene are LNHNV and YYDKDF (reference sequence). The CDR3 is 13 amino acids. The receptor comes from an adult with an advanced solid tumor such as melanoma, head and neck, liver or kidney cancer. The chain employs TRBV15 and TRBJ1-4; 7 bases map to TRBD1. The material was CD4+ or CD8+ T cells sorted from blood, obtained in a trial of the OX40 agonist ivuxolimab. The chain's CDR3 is CATSKGADEKLFF. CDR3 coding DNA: TGTGCCACCAGCAAGGGGGCAGATGAAAAACTGTTTTTT.